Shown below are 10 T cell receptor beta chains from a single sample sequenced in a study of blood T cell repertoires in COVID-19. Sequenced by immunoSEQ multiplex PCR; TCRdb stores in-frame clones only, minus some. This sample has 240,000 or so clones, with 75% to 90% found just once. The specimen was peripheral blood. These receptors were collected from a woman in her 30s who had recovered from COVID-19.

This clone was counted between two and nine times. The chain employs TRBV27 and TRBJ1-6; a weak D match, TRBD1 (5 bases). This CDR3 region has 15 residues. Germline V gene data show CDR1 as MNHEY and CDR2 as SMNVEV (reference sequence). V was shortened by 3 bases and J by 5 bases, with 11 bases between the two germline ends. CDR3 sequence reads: CASSFGQGNNSPLHF. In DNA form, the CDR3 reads TGTGCCAGCAGTTTCGGCCAGGGTAATAATTCACCCCTCCACTTT.

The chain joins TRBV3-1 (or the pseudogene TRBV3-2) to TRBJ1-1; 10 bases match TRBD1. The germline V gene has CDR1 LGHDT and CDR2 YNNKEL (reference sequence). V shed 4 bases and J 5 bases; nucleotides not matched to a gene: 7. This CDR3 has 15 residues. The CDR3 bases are TGTGCCAGCAGCCTCGGGACAGGGGATCTGACTGAAGCTTTCTTT. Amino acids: CASSLGTGDLTEAFF.

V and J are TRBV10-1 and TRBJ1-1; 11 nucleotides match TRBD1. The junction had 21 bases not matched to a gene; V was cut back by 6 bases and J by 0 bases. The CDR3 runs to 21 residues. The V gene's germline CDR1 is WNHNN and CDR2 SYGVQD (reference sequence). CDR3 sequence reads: CASRAHGQGANSTTLNTEAFF. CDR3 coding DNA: TGCGCCAGCAGAGCACACGGACAGGGGGCTAATTCCACGACTCTGAACACTGAAGCTTTCTTT.

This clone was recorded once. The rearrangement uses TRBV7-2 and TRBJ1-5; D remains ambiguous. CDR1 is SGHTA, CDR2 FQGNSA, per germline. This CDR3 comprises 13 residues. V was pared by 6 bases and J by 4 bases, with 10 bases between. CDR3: CASRQDWNQPQHF. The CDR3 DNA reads TGTGCCAGCAGACAAGACTGGAATCAGCCCCAGCATTTT.

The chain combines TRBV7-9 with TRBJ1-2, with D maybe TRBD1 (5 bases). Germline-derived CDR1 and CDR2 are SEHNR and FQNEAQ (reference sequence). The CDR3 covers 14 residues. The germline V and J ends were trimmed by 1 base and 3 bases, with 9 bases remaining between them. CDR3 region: CASSLGGDYYGYTF. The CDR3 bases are TGTGCCAGCAGCTTAGGGGGCGACTACTATGGCTACACCTTC.

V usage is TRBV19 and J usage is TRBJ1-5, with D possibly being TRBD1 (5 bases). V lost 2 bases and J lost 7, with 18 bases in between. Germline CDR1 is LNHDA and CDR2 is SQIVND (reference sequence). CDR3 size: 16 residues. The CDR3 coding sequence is TGTGCCAGTAGTATAACCCACTGGGGGGTCGGGCAGCCCCAGCATTTT. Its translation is CASSITHWGVGQPQHF.

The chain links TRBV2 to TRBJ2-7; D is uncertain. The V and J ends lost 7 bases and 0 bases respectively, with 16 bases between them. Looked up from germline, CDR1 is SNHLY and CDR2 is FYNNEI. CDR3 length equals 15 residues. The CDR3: CASNRRWLSSYEQYF. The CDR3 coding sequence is TGTGCCAGCAACCGCAGGTGGCTCAGCTCCTACGAGCAGTACTTC.

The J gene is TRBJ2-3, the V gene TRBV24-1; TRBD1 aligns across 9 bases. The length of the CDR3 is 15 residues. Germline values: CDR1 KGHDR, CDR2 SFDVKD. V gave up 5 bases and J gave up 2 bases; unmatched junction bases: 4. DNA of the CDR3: TGTGCCACCAGTGGGGGACAGGGACCCACAGATACGCAGTATTTT. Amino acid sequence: CATSGGQGPTDTQYF.

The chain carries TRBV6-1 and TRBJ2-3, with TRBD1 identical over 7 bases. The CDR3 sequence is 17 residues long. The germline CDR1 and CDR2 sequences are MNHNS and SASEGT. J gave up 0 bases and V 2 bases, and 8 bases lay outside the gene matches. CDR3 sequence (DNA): TGTGCCAGCAGTGAAAGGAACAGGGGACATAGCACAGATACGCAGTATTTT. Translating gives CASSERNRGHSTDTQYF.

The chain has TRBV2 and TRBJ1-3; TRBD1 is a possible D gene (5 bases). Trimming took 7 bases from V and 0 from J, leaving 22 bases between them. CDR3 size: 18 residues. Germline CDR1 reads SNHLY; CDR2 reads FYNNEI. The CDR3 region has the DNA TGTGCCAGCACGCAAGAAGGGGCAGGGAGGGTCTCTGGAAACACCATATATTTT. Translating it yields CASTQEGAGRVSGNTIYF.